What follows are 3 T cell receptor beta chains derived from one specimen sequenced in a study of blood T cell repertoires in COVID-19. Clones were read by immunoSEQ multiplex PCR, and TCRdb kept only the in-frame ones, dropping some. In the table there are under 250,000 clones, about 89% of which are singletons. What was sequenced was peripheral blood. These receptors came from a woman aged 60-75 years who had recovered from COVID-19.

This clone occurred once. The rearrangement joins TRBV3-1 (or the pseudogene TRBV3-2) to TRBJ2-2; 10 bases map to TRBD2. Germline trimming cut 0 bases from V and 0 bases from J; bases unmatched to any gene: 7. This CDR3 comprises 19 residues. From germline, CDR1 is LGHDT and CDR2 YNNKEL (reference sequence). CDR3 DNA: TGTGCCAGCAGCCAAGATTCGGCTAGCGGGGGCCCGAACACCGGGGAGCTGTTTTTT. Encoded protein: CASSQDSASGGPNTGELFF.

The J gene is TRBJ2-5, the V gene TRBV19, with 9 bases aligning to TRBD1. The germline V gene has CDR1 LNHDA and CDR2 SQIVND (reference sequence). The J segment lost 2 bases and the V segment lost 1 base, leaving 2 bases of the junction unmatched. The CDR3 contains 15 residues. Written as DNA, the CDR3 is TGTGCCAGTAGTATAGGGGACAGGGTGCAAGAGACCCAGTACTTC. The encoded protein is CASSIGDRVQETQYF.

The chain uses TRBV5-1 and TRBJ2-7, with D perhaps matching TRBD1 (6 bases). There are 14 residues in the CDR3. V lost 3 bases and J lost 3, with 13 bases in between. The germline V gene has CDR1 SGHRS and CDR2 YFSETQ. CDR3: CASSSSGTIYEQYF. The CDR3 DNA is TGCGCCAGCAGCTCCTCCGGGACAATCTACGAGCAGTACTTC.